This T cell receptor beta chain was sequenced for a study of T cells after yellow fever vaccination. In this sample, this clonotype turned up many times. Antigen specificity is unknown. Findings and caveats of the study: Post-booster repertoires again held most primary-vaccination clones (about 96% CD4, about 90% CD8).

For TCR, cDNA came from 5'RACE template switching, which added a universal primer site and UMIs. TCRdb re-derived calls from the 5' RACE reads in MiXCR, one entry per CDR3 protein. The table lists under 300,000 distinct CDR3 sequences, around 7% of them singletons, with roughly 0.86% in the top ten. The CDR3 runs to 12 residues. Germline lookup yields CDR1 DFQATT and CDR2 SNEGSKA (reference sequence). Trimming removed 3 bases from V and 1 base from J, with 4 bases in between. The source is a man younger than 45 who received the YFV17D yellow fever vaccine. Specimen: CD4+ T cells sorted from PBMCs, collected 15 days after the yellow fever booster vaccination. The V and J genes are TRBV20-1 and TRBJ2-1; D ambiguous. CDR3 in DNA: TGCAGTGCTAGTCGGTCCTACAATGAGCAGTTCTTC. As protein: CSASRSYNEQFF.